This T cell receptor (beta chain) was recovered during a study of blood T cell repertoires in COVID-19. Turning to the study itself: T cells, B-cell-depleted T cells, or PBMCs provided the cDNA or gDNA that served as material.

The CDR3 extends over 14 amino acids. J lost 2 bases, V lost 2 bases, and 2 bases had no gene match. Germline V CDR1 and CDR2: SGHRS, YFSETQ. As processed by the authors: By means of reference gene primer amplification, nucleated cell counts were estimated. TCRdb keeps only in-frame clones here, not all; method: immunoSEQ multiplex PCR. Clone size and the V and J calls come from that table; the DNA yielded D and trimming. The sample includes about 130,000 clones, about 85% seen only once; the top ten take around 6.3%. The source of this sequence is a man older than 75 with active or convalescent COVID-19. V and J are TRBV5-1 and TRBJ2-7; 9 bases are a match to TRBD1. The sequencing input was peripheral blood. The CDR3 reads CASSFGDRAYEQYF. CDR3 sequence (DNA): TGCGCCAGCAGCTTTGGGGACAGGGCCTACGAGCAGTACTTC.